The 25 T cell receptor beta chains in this list originate from one sample, sequenced in a study of T cells after posttransplantation cyclophosphamide. Treatment was busulfan-fludarabine conditioning, a marrow graft, and cyclophosphamide on days +3 and +4. Assay: immunoSEQ multiplex PCR; the TCRdb copy retains only in-frame clones and omits some. The sample lists about 1,500 clones; around 85% were seen once. This specimen consisted of CD4+ T cells sorted from PBMCs, obtained approximately 230 days after allogeneic stem cell transplant with posttransplant cyclophosphamide. These receptor sequences come from a female patient between 55 and 75 years old who received an allogeneic stem cell transplant from an unrelated donor, was CMV-positive, and had acute GVHD only. Part of the T cell pool may stem from the graft donor.

This clone appeared a few times. The chain joins TRBV29-1 to TRBJ2-1; 7 bases map to TRBD2. Trimming at V came to 6 bases and at J to 5 bases, leaving 10 bases not matched to a gene. CDR1 is SQVTM and CDR2 is ANQGSEA in the germline V gene. The CDR3 length is 14 residues. CDR3 amino acids: CSVEGGRGDNEQFF. The CDR3, as DNA: TGCAGCGTCGAGGGCGGGAGAGGGGACAATGAGCAGTTCTTC.

This sequence joins TRBV5-4 and TRBJ2-1; 8 nucleotides line up with TRBD2. Trimming at V came to 4 bases and at J to 9 bases, leaving 12 bases not matched to a gene. The CDR3 spans 15 residues. Germline values: CDR1 SGHNT, CDR2 YYREEE (reference sequence). The CDR3 loop is CASSLPDYRGGEQFF. The CDR3, as DNA: TGTGCCAGCAGCCTCCCGGACTACCGGGGGGGTGAGCAGTTCTTC.

This sequence joins TRBV2 and TRBJ1-3; D remains ambiguous. The CDR3 is 14 residues long. CDR1 is SNHLY, CDR2 FYNNEI, per germline. The germline V and J ends were trimmed by 6 bases and 3 bases, with 12 bases remaining between them. The CDR3 DNA reads as TGTGCCAGCAGGCGAGAAGTACGTGGAAACACCATATATTTT. This codes for CASRREVRGNTIYF.

This clone was seen only a few times. The chain combines TRBV19 with TRBJ2-2, with TRBD1 matching 7 bases. V lost 6 bases to trimming and J lost 7 bases; unmatched junction nucleotides: 14. The CDR3 is 16 residues long. Germline V lookup: CDR1 LNHDA, CDR2 SQIVND (reference sequence). The CDR3 nucleotides read TGTGCCAGTAGGCAGGAGACAGGGATGGGTATCGGGGAGCTGTTTTTT. Its translation is CASRQETGMGIGELFF.

Comments on this clone: Within the sample, other DNA sequences also encode this same CDR3. The genes are TRBV19 and TRBJ1-2; D is undetermined. Trimming cost V 3 bases and J 4 bases, with 6 bases left between them. The CDR3 covers 12 residues. Germline lookup yields CDR1 LNHDA and CDR2 SQIVND (reference sequence). CDR3 loop: CASSISVYGYTF. The CDR3 coding sequence is TGTGCCAGTAGTATTAGCGTCTATGGCTACACCTTC.

This clone was observed a single time. The chain joins TRBV6-1 to TRBJ2-3; 10 bases are a match to TRBD1. Unmatched junction bases numbered 7, after V lost 7 bases and J lost 3 bases. This CDR3 has 15 residues. CDR1 MNHNS and CDR2 SASEGT come from the germline V gene. CDR3 nucleotide sequence: TGTGCCAGCAACATGGACAGGGGGAGGACAGATACGCAGTATTTT. Residues: CASNMDRGRTDTQYF.

CDR3 residues: CSGWSGTRPQFF. The CDR3 DNA sequence: TGCAGCGGATGGTCCGGGACACGACCGCAGTTCTTC. V gene TRBV29-1 combines with J gene TRBJ2-1, with D possibly TRBD1 on 6 matching bases. The CDR3 extends over 12 amino acids. The V end was cut by 7 bases, the J end by 12 bases, with 19 bases between. Looked up from germline, CDR1 is SQVTM and CDR2 is ANQGSEA.

J is TRBJ1-5 and V is TRBV30, with 7 bases fitting TRBD1. The germline V gene encodes CDR1 GTSNPN and CDR2 SVGIG (reference sequence). The length of the CDR3 is 14 residues. The ends lost 3 bases at V and 3 bases at J; junction bases unmatched: 5. The CDR3 DNA follows: TGTGCCTGGAGCGCGGACAGGCTCAATCAGCCCCAGCATTTT. This codes for CAWSADRLNQPQHF.

The chain has TRBV19 and TRBJ1-3; the D is unclear. The V end was cut by 5 bases, the J end by 6 bases, with 20 bases between. The CDR3 has 16 residues. Per the germline V gene, CDR1 is LNHDA and CDR2 is SQIVND (reference sequence). This CDR3 reads CASSAPGRAAVNTIYF. The DNA for the CDR3 is TGTGCCAGTAGTGCTCCGGGGAGGGCAGCCGTAAACACCATATATTTT. Supplemented by reference TRBV19 and TRBJ1-3, the full variable domain reads DGGITQSPKYLFRKEGQNVTLSCEQNLNHDAMYWYRQDPGQGLRLIYYSQIVNDFQKGDIAEGYSVSREKKESFPLTVTSAQKNPTAFYLCASSAPGRAAVNTIYFGEGSWLTVV.

V and J are TRBV5-1 and TRBJ1-1, with a possible D match to TRBD1 (6 bases). This CDR3 contains 15 residues. Trimming took 1 base from V and 2 from J, leaving 12 bases between them. Germline CDR1 reads SGHRS; CDR2 reads YFSETQ. CDR3: CASSLRWGQNTEAFF. For the CDR3, the DNA is TGCGCCAGCAGCTTGAGGTGGGGGCAAAACACTGAAGCTTTCTTT.

The chain carries TRBV30 and TRBJ1-5, with 8 bases aligning to TRBD1. CDR3 size: 12 residues. Germline CDR1 is GTSNPN and CDR2 is SVGIG (reference sequence). V trimming: 5 bases; J trimming: 5 bases; junction bases outside the gene matches: 2. CDR3 coding DNA: TGTGCCTGGGCAGGGGGCCATCAGCCCCAGCATTTT. Its protein is CAWAGGHQPQHF.

The chain couples TRBV13 to TRBJ2-4; D is possibly TRBD1 (5 bases). Germline CDR1 PRHDT, CDR2 FYEKMQ (reference sequence). The CDR3 spans 14 residues. Trimming pared 0 bases from V and 5 bases from J, leaving 8 bases between. CDR3 loop: CASSLGQAQNIQYF. CDR3 DNA: TGTGCCAGCAGCTTAGGACAGGCTCAAAACATTCAGTACTTC.

This clone was seen a single time. This chain connects TRBV5-1 to TRBJ2-1, with 15 positions matching TRBD2. Trimming at V came to 3 bases and at J to 7 bases, leaving 8 bases not matched to a gene. CDR1 and CDR2 (germline): SGHRS, YFSETQ. The length of the CDR3 is 17 residues. This CDR3 reads CASSYTGTSGGHNEQFF. Written as DNA, the CDR3 is TGCGCCAGCAGCTATACCGGGACTAGCGGGGGGCATAATGAGCAGTTCTTC.

This clone has just a few counts. The chain links TRBV7-2 to TRBJ2-7; weak D call: TRBD2 (5 bases). The CDR3 is 13 residues long. V was shortened by 6 bases and J by 2 bases, with 11 bases between the two germline ends. Looked up from germline, CDR1 is SGHTA and CDR2 is FQGNSA. The CDR3 spells CASRSGFPYEQYF. The CDR3 bases are TGTGCCAGCAGGAGCGGTTTTCCCTACGAGCAGTACTTC.

This chain uses TRBV7-2 with TRBJ2-3; 7 bases match TRBD2. The germline CDR1 and CDR2 sequences are SGHTA and FQGNSA. CDR3 length: 15 residues. The V gene end was trimmed by 4 bases and the J gene end by 4 bases; junction bases not matched to a gene: 8. CDR3 DNA: TGTGCCAGCAGCTACAGCCCTCGGGGGGCAGATACGCAGTATTTT. As protein: CASSYSPRGADTQYF.

The V gene is TRBV7-3, the J gene TRBJ2-3, with 8 bases that match TRBD2. Trimming removed 2 bases from V and 5 bases from J; junction bases left unmatched: 6. This CDR3 is 15 amino acids long. Germline assignment: CDR1 SGHTA and CDR2 FQGTGA. The DNA for the CDR3 is TGTGCCAGCAGCTTATCGGGGGGGCCGGGAGATACGCAGTATTTT. This codes for CASSLSGGPGDTQYF.

This sequence joins TRBV7-9 and TRBJ2-2, with 8 bases fitting TRBD1. The germline V gene encodes CDR1 SEHNR and CDR2 FQNEAQ (reference sequence). V shed 8 bases and J 0 bases; nucleotides not matched to a gene: 5. The CDR3 sequence is 15 residues long. Here the CDR3 reads CASGTGGANTGELFF. The CDR3 bases are TGTGCCAGCGGAACAGGGGGTGCGAACACCGGGGAGCTGTTTTTT.

This chain connects TRBV4-3 to TRBJ1-1, with 7 bases fitting TRBD1. The J segment lost 0 bases and the V segment lost 4 bases, leaving 11 bases of the junction unmatched. The CDR3 is made up of 17 amino acids. Germline lookup yields CDR1 LGHNA and CDR2 YSLEER. The CDR3 reads CASSLRVSGGMNTEAFF. The CDR3 coding sequence is TGCGCCAGCAGCCTCCGCGTCTCAGGGGGGATGAACACTGAAGCTTTCTTT.

This chain links TRBV5-1 with TRBJ2-7; D gene unclear. CDR3 length: 12 residues. The ends were cut back, 0 bases at V and 4 bases at J, with 5 bases in the middle. CDR1 SGHRS and CDR2 YFSETQ come from the germline V gene. CDR3 region: CASSLVQYEQYF. The CDR3 DNA is TGCGCCAGCAGCTTGGTACAGTACGAGCAGTACTTC.

This chain links TRBV19 with TRBJ2-5, with 10 positions matching TRBD2. V dropped 5 bases and J dropped 5; count of bases not matched to a gene: 11. Germline values: CDR1 LNHDA, CDR2 SQIVND (reference sequence). The CDR3 sequence is 16 residues long. The CDR3 loop is CASSQLGAAGGETQYF. The CDR3 region has the DNA TGTGCCAGTAGTCAACTTGGGGCAGCGGGAGGGGAGACCCAGTACTTC.

V gene TRBV14 combines with J gene TRBJ2-1, with a tentative D call TRBD2 (5 bases). V lost 1 base and J lost 6, with 7 bases in between. The CDR3 extends over 13 amino acids. Germline loops: CDR1 SGHDN, CDR2 FVKESK. CDR3 sequence reads: CASSQVRGNEQFF. CDR3 nucleotides: TGTGCCAGCAGCCAAGTCCGGGGCAATGAGCAGTTCTTC.

The chain uses TRBV6-5 and TRBJ2-1; TRBD2 aligns across 8 bases. The CDR3 runs to 15 residues. Germline values: CDR1 MNHEY, CDR2 SVGAGI. V trimming: 4 bases; J trimming: 4 bases; junction bases outside the gene matches: 6. The DNA of the CDR3 is TGTGCCAGCAGTTGGGTTAGCGGGATTTACAATGAGCAGTTCTTC. Encoded protein: CASSWVSGIYNEQFF.

The chain employs TRBV19 and TRBJ2-7; a possible D gene is TRBD1 (5 bases). V lost 3 bases and J 3 bases, leaving 12 bases between the germline ends. CDR3 length: 14 amino acids. Germline CDR1 LNHDA, CDR2 SQIVND (reference sequence). CDR3 DNA: TGTGCCAGTAGTATCAGAATTAGGGGCTACGAGCAGTACTTC. Translation gives CASSIRIRGYEQYF.

The chain carries TRBV5-4 and TRBJ2-3, with 11 bases aligning to TRBD2. V gave up 0 bases and J gave up 6 bases; unmatched junction bases: 6. The germline V gene encodes CDR1 SGHNT and CDR2 YYREEE (reference sequence). The CDR3 totals 16 residues. CDR3: CASSLASGGLSDTQYF. In DNA, the CDR3 is TGTGCCAGCAGCTTGGCTAGCGGGGGGCTGTCGGATACGCAGTATTTT.

In regard to this clone: The same CDR3 also results from other DNA sequences found in this sample. This chain joins TRBV7-2 and TRBJ1-6; 7 bases map to TRBD1. The V segment lost 0 bases and the J segment 9 bases; nucleotides outside the gene matches: 5. Germline values: CDR1 SGHTA, CDR2 FQGNSA. The CDR3 sequence is 15 residues long. CDR3 nucleotides: TGTGCCAGCAGCTTAGCAGGGGGCGCAATTTCACCCCTCCACTTT. As protein: CASSLAGGAISPLHF.